This section outlines one TCR beta chain sequence together with its context. The sample belongs to a study of blood T cell repertoires in COVID-19. Study at large: PBMCs, B-cell-depleted T cells, or T cells were the source of the cDNA or gDNA that made up the material.

Germline CDR1 and CDR2: MDHEN and SYDVKM. V lost 5 bases and J lost 3, with 17 bases in between. The CDR3 runs 15 residues. Original data processing: How many nucleated cells were present was estimated from reference gene primer amplification. TCRdb's table, derived via immunoSEQ multiplex PCR, lists solely in-frame clones and lacks some. V, J and clone size derive from that table, while D and trimming were established from the DNA sequence. The table includes some 140,000 clones, 80% to 90% detected once. The gene calls are TRBV28 and TRBJ2-7; weak D call: TRBD1 (6 bases). This sequence originates from a man aged 50-60 years with active or convalescent COVID-19. Specimen: peripheral blood. The DNA of the CDR3 is TGTGCCAGCAGTCCCGTCCAGGGGTATTACTACGAGCAGTACTTC. It translates to CASSPVQGYYYEQYF.